This T cell receptor beta chain appears in the sequencing data of a study of molecular identifiers for immune sequencing clone quantification. With listed TCR primers and previously described methods, bulk TCR libraries were prepared. TCRdb re-analysed the PCR reads in MiXCR, keeping a single row per CDR3 protein. The repertoire has 300,000 to 350,000 distinct CDR3 sequences, roughly a fifth of them found once; the top ten carry approximately 0.83%. CDR1 and CDR2 (germline): MDHEN, SYDVKM. Trimming shortened V by 10 bases and J by 3 bases, and 10 bases separated the two germline ends. The CDR3 loop spans 11 amino acids.

Sample: naive CD8+ T cells from blood, with Jurkat cell RNA spiked in. This sample's subset: FACS-sorted CD8+CD4-CCR7+CD45RA+ naive T cells. The sequence derives from a human donor in good health. Some libraries in this study had Jurkat cell RNA spiked in. The chain carries TRBV28 and TRBJ2-7; D gene unclear. CDR3 nucleotides: TGTGCCACCCGGTACAGCTACGAGCAGTACTTC. This sequence encodes CATRYSYEQYF.